This T cell receptor beta chain was recorded in a study of blood T cells in healthy people across ages. Study-wide points: Higher diversity, along with more naive CD4+ cells, distinguished long-lived donors from aged donors.

A note on this clonotype: No antigen is known for it.

Each sample gave at least 6 million isolated PBMCs. Primed by a sample-barcoded 5' primer and a J-beta primer mix, a second PCR proceeded for 7 to 11 cycles. At least 2.5 million CDR3-containing paired-end reads were obtained per sample. TCRdb redid the calling of the 5' RACE reads with MiXCR, one entry per CDR3 protein. This table holds over 1,200,000 distinct CDR3 sequences, 45% to 70% found once. Germline V lookup: CDR1 SNHLY, CDR2 FYNNEI. The CDR3 contains 12 residues. Trimming took off 6 bases at V and 3 bases at J, with 8 bases between the two ends. The TCR originated in a man younger than 35 in good health. The chain has TRBV2 and TRBJ1-1; D remains unclear. Input material: blood. The CDR3 protein is CASSRLDTEAFF. The CDR3 DNA is TGTGCCAGCAGCCGACTGGACACTGAAGCTTTCTTT.